This T cell receptor beta chain emerged from a study of T-cell memory formation after mild COVID-19. Germline V gene data show CDR1 as LGHDT and CDR2 as YNNKEL (reference sequence). V was clipped by 3 bases and J by 7 bases; unmatched bases: 2. CDR3 length equals 13 residues. From the 5' RACE reads, TCRdb called clonotypes with MiXCR, one entry per CDR3 protein. The repertoire holds roughly 150,000 distinct CDR3 sequences, with more than 14% as singletons. The sample was PBMCs or a T cell subset sorted from them (not recorded which). The receptor was isolated from an adult woman who had mild COVID-19 (a few samples of this study predate the infection). Cell type and time point are not known. The chain combines TRBV3-1 with TRBJ2-1; TRBD1 aligns across 8 bases. For the CDR3, the DNA is TGTGCCAGCAGCCATCAGGGGGCTAATGAGCAGTTCTTC. Protein product: CASSHQGANEQFF.